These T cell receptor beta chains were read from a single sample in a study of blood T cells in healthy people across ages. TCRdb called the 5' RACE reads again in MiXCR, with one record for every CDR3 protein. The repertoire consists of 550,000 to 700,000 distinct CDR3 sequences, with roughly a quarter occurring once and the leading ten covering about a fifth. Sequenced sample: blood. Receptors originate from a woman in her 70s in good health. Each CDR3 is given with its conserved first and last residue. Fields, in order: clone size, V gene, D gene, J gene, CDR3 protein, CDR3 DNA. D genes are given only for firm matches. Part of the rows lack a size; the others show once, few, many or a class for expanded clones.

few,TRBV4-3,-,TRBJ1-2,CASSQGVNYGYTF,TGCGCCAGCAGCCAAGGAGTTAACTATGGCTACACCTTC
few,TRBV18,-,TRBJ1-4,CASSPNPGANEKLFF,TGTGCCAGCTCACCCAATCCAGGGGCGAATGAAAAACTGTTTTTT
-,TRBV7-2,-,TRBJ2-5,CASSPTGFQETQYF,TGTGCCAGCAGCCCCACGGGTTTCCAAGAGACCCAGTACTTC
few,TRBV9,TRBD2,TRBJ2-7,CASSITSGDYEQYF,TGTGCCAGCAGCATAACTAGCGGGGACTACGAGCAGTACTTC
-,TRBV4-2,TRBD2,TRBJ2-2,CASSQPTSGVVTGELFF,TGTGCCAGCAGCCAACCTACTAGCGGGGTTGTGACCGGGGAGCTGTTTTTT
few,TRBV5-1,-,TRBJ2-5,CASSLADRWETQYF,TGCGCCAGCAGCTTGGCTGACCGCTGGGAGACCCAGTACTTC
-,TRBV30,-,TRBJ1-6,CARTTRTDRPNSPLHF,TGTGCCCGGACGACCAGGACAGACAGACCTAATTCACCCCTCCACTTT
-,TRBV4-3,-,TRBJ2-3,CASSQEYDSTDTQYF,TGCGCCAGCAGCCAAGAGTACGATAGCACAGATACGCAGTATTTT
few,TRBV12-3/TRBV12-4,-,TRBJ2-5,CASSLTRGGETQYF,TGTGCCAGCAGTTTAACCAGGGGTGGGGAGACCCAGTACTTC
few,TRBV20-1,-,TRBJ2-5,CSARRGSPETQYF,TGCAGTGCTAGACGTGGGTCCCCAGAGACCCAGTACTTC
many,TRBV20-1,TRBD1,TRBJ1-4,CSAGANRGLGTNEKLFF,TGCAGTGCTGGGGCCAACAGGGGGCTCGGGACTAATGAAAAACTGTTTTTT
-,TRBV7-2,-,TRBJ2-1,CASKNWNDNEQFF,TGTGCCAGCAAGAACTGGAATGACAATGAGCAGTTCTTC
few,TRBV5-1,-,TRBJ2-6,CASSLVGSMEVGANVLTF,TGCGCCAGCAGCTTGGTTGGAAGCATGGAGGTTGGGGCCAACGTCCTGACTTTC
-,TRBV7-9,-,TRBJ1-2,CASSSGQGSDGYTF,TGTGCCAGCAGCTCAGGGCAGGGGTCGGATGGCTACACCTTC
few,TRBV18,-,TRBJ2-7,CASSPEMRGEQYF,TGTGCCAGCTCGCCCGAGATGCGGGGAGAGCAGTACTTC
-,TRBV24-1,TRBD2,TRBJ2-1,CATSDTGTSGGARDEQFF,TGTGCCACCAGTGATACCGGGACTAGCGGGGGGGCAAGGGATGAGCAGTTCTTC
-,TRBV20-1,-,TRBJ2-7,CSATKQGPRSDLSEQYF,TGCAGTGCTACGAAACAGGGTCCCCGATCCGATCTAAGTGAGCAGTACTTC
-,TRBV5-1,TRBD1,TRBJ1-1,CASSQTGQTNTEAFF,TGCGCCAGCAGCCAAACGGGACAGACGAACACTGAAGCTTTCTTT